The 21 T cell receptor beta chains reported below all come from one sample, sequenced in a study of cytomegalovirus exposure and HLA in healthy donors. 60 Vbeta and 13 Jbeta primers were used in PCR. Assay used: immunoSEQ multiplex PCR; TCRdb lists only in-frame clones, some missing. The data contain more than 150,000 clones, almost 80% of them singletons. The sample consisted of PBMCs. Source of these receptors: a man between 45 and 60 years old in good health and CMV-seropositive.

This clone was found once. The J gene is TRBJ2-4, the V gene TRBV5-5; maybe TRBD2 (7 bases). The CDR3 is 15 amino acids. The germline V gene has CDR1 SGHKS and CDR2 YYEKEE (reference sequence). V was cut by 4 bases and J by 1 base, with 12 bases left in between. CDR3 residues: CASSGGGPAKNIQYF. CDR3 bases: TGTGCCAGCAGCGGGGGGGGGCCGGCCAAAAACATTCAGTACTTC.

The V call is TRBV20-1, the J call TRBJ2-7; perhaps TRBD2 as D (6 bases). Germline V gene data show CDR1 as DFQATT and CDR2 as SNEGSKA (reference sequence). The CDR3 sequence is 10 residues long. DNA for the CDR3: TGCATTGGGGGAGGACTTTCAGGGTACGTC. Translation gives CIGGGLSGYV.

This clone was seen only a few times. This chain links TRBV6-4 with TRBJ2-7, with 7 positions matching TRBD1. The length of the CDR3 is 13 residues. Per germline, CDR1 MRHNA and CDR2 SNTAGT. With V trimmed by 7 bases and J by 3 bases, 6 bases remained unmatched. CDR3 DNA: TGTGCCAGCATGCTACAGGGGCACTACGAGCAGTACGTC. It yields the protein CASMLQGHYEQYV.

The V gene is TRBV19, the J gene TRBJ1-5; the match to TRBD1 covers 7 bases. Looked up from germline, CDR1 is LNHDA and CDR2 is SQIVND (reference sequence). With V trimmed by 8 bases and J by 1 base, 14 bases remained unmatched. The CDR3 consists of 17 residues. CDR3 nucleotide sequence: TGTGCCAGTCCTCGATCCCGGGACAGAGAAAGCAATCAGCCCCAGCATTTT. This translates into CASPRSRDRESNQPQHF.

This clone appeared a single time. The CDR3 sequence is CASSFSAGGPDTQYF. CDR3 in DNA: TGTGCCAGCAGTTTTTCAGCGGGGGGGCCGGATACGCAGTATTTT. The V call is TRBV27, the J call TRBJ2-3; TRBD2 matches 10 bases. The CDR3 runs 15 residues. The germline gives CDR1 MNHEY, CDR2 SMNVEV (reference sequence). The J segment lost 6 bases and the V segment lost 3 bases, leaving 6 bases of the junction unmatched.

The rearrangement joins TRBV14 to TRBJ1-4; a weak D match, TRBD1 (5 bases). This CDR3 region has 13 residues. Trimming took off 5 bases at V and 5 bases at J, with 9 bases between the two ends. CDR1 is SGHDN and CDR2 is FVKESK in the germline V gene. CDR3 DNA: TGTGCCAGCAGCATACCAGGGAATGAAAAACTGTTTTTT. Translating it yields CASSIPGNEKLFF.

The chain uses TRBV27 and TRBJ1-6; 11 nucleotides match TRBD1. J gave up 10 bases and V 5 bases, and 7 bases lay outside the gene matches. This CDR3 has 15 residues. In germline, CDR1 is MNHEY, CDR2 SMNVEV (reference sequence). CDR3 sequence: CASSPGTGGRSPLHF. For the CDR3, the DNA is TGTGCCAGCAGTCCTGGGACAGGGGGTCGGTCACCCCTCCACTTT.

This chain links TRBV7-2 with TRBJ1-2, with a tentative D call TRBD1 (5 bases). The CDR3 runs to 14 residues. The germline gives CDR1 SGHTA, CDR2 FQGNSA. Trimming stripped 2 bases from V and 4 bases from J, with 11 bases between. DNA of the CDR3: TGTGCCAGCAGCTTACCAGGGTCCCTCTATGGCTACACCTTC. This sequence encodes CASSLPGSLYGYTF.

This chain connects TRBV28 to TRBJ1-5; 8 bases agree with TRBD1. With V trimmed by 6 bases and J by 3 bases, 13 bases remained unmatched. This CDR3 has 17 amino acids. Germline CDR1 MDHEN, CDR2 SYDVKM. CDR3 amino acids: CASSSDRGRLYNQPQHF. The DNA of the CDR3 is TGTGCCAGCAGCTCAGACAGGGGAAGGTTATACAATCAGCCCCAGCATTTT.

This sequence joins TRBV5-1 and TRBJ1-2; D is undetermined. V gave up 0 bases and J gave up 5 bases, with 11 bases separating them. There are 14 residues in the CDR3. Germline CDR1 and CDR2: SGHRS and YFSETQ. CDR3: CASSLEAGGYGYTF. The CDR3 DNA reads TGCGCCAGCAGCTTGGAGGCGGGCGGGTATGGCTACACCTTC.

This chain joins TRBV6-1 and TRBJ2-1; TRBD1 is a possible D gene (6 bases). The CDR3 loop spans 15 amino acids. Trimming pared 0 bases from V and 7 bases from J, leaving 13 bases between. The germline CDR1 and CDR2 sequences are MNHNS and SASEGT. The CDR3 DNA reads TGTGCCAGCAGTGAAGCGGGACACACTACGAATGAGCAGTTCTTC. Amino acids: CASSEAGHTTNEQFF.

The chain joins TRBV7-9 to TRBJ1-2; 11 nucleotides line up with TRBD1. This CDR3 comprises 15 residues. Germline CDR1 and CDR2: SEHNR and FQNEAQ (reference sequence). The trim removed 5 bases at V and 3 bases at J, leaving 5 bases unmatched. The CDR3 region is CASSDPGQGDYGYTF. CDR3 in DNA: TGTGCCAGCAGCGACCCGGGACAGGGGGACTATGGCTACACCTTC.

This chain uses TRBV27 with TRBJ2-5, with 11 bases that match TRBD1. CDR1 is MNHEY, CDR2 SMNVEV, per germline (reference sequence). The V segment lost 6 bases and the J segment 5 bases; nucleotides outside the gene matches: 8. CDR3 length: 15 residues. The CDR3 DNA reads TGTGCCAGCAGCGGACAGGGGGCCGCCAGGGAGACCCAGTACTTC. It specifies CASSGQGAARETQYF.

This sequence joins TRBV15 and TRBJ1-2, with D possibly being TRBD1 (5 bases). Trimming shortened V by 1 base and J by 8 bases, and 17 bases separated the two germline ends. This CDR3 has 15 residues. Germline CDR1 reads LNHNV; CDR2 reads YYDKDF (reference sequence). The CDR3 DNA sequence: TGTGCCACCAGCAGAGGCCAGGGCAGGACAAACGGCTACACCTTC. Its translation: CATSRGQGRTNGYTF.

The chain is built from TRBV5-5 and TRBJ1-1, with a tentative D call TRBD1 (6 bases). Trimming shortened V by 1 base and J by 3 bases, and 16 bases separated the two germline ends. The CDR3 loop spans 16 amino acids. Germline V gene lookup returns CDR1 SGHKS and CDR2 YYEKEE (reference sequence). The CDR3: CASSLMGGGADTEAFF. DNA for the CDR3: TGTGCCAGCAGCTTGATGGGAGGGGGGGCCGACACTGAAGCTTTCTTT.

The chain is built from TRBV18 and TRBJ2-4; D is possibly TRBD2 (6 bases). The germline V and J ends were trimmed by 5 bases and 0 bases, with 20 bases remaining between them. CDR3 length equals 18 residues. Germline-derived CDR1 and CDR2 are KGHSH and LQKENI. CDR3 bases: TGTGCCAGCTCAACCACGAGTCCCGGGGGACTAGCCAAAAACATTCAGTACTTC. It codes for CASSTTSPGGLAKNIQYF.

In this sample, this clone turned up once. The chain combines TRBV5-1 with TRBJ1-4, with D hard to call. The CDR3 spans 15 residues. Trimming shortened V by 0 bases and J by 4 bases, and 10 bases separated the two germline ends. Germline CDR1 reads SGHRS; CDR2 reads YFSETQ. The CDR3 DNA is TGCGCCAGCAGCTTGGCCGGGGTTATTAATGAAAAACTGTTTTTT. Its translation: CASSLAGVINEKLFF.

This rearrangement joins TRBV7-3 to TRBJ1-5; 10 bases match TRBD1. The V gene end was trimmed by 5 bases and the J gene end by 10 bases; junction bases not matched to a gene: 17. Germline loops: CDR1 SGHTA, CDR2 FQGTGA. The CDR3 runs to 17 residues. The CDR3 nucleotides are TGTGCCAGCAGCCAGTGGGGACAGGGGATCGCCGGGCGACCCCAGCATTTT. It codes for CASSQWGQGIAGRPQHF.

The chain uses TRBV6-5 and TRBJ1-5, with a possible D match to TRBD1 (6 bases). Germline CDR1 MNHEY, CDR2 SVGAGI. With 9 bases removed from V and 5 bases from J, the gap between germline ends came to 17 bases. The CDR3 is 14 residues long. For the CDR3, the DNA is TGTGCCAGTCGTATTAAAGGGGGGGATCAGCCCCAGCATTTT. This translates into CASRIKGGDQPQHF.

The chain uses TRBV6-1 and TRBJ1-1; D perhaps matches TRBD1 (6 bases). The germline V and J ends were trimmed by 3 bases and 4 bases, with 15 bases remaining between them. CDR3 size: 15 residues. Germline assignment: CDR1 MNHNS and CDR2 SASEGT. The CDR3 protein is CASSEFTGMGTEAFF. The CDR3 DNA is TGTGCCAGCAGTGAGTTTACAGGGATGGGCACTGAAGCTTTCTTT.

This clone was counted between two and nine times. This chain joins TRBV4-3 and TRBJ2-5; 9 bases are shared with TRBD2. Looked up from germline, CDR1 is LGHNA and CDR2 is YSLEER. V was pared by 3 bases and J by 2 bases, with 4 bases of the junction left unmatched. This CDR3 has 15 residues. Here the CDR3 DNA reads TGCGCCAGCAGCCAGGGGACTAGCACACAAGAGACCCAGTACTTC. Translation gives CASSQGTSTQETQYF.